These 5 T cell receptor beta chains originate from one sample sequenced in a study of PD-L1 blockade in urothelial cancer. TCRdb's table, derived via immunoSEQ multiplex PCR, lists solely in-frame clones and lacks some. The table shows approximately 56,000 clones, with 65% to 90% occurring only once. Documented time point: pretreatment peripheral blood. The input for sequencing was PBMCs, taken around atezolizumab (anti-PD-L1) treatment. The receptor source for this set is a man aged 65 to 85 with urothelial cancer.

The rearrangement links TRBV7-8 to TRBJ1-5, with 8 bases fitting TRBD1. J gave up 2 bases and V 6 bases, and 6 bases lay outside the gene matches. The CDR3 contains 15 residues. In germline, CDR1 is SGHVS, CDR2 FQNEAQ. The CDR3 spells CASSFGQGGNQPQHF. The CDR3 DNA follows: TGTGCCAGCAGTTTTGGACAGGGCGGCAATCAGCCCCAGCATTTT.

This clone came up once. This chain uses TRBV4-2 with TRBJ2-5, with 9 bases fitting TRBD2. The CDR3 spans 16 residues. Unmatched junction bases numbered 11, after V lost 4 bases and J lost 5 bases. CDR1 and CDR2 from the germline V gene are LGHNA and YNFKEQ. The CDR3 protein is CASSPGTSSVEETQYF. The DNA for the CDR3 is TGTGCCAGCAGCCCCGGGACTAGCTCGGTAGAGGAGACCCAGTACTTC.

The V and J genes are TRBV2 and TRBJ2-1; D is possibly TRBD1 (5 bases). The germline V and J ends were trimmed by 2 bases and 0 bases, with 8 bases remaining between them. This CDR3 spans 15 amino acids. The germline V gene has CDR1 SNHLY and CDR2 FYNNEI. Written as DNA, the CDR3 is TGTGCCAGCAGTGAAACGACAGTCTCCTACAATGAGCAGTTCTTC. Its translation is CASSETTVSYNEQFF.

The CDR3 loop reads CASSDSGNTQYF. As DNA, the CDR3 is TGTGCCAGCAGTGACTCAGGAAATACGCAGTATTTT. This chain joins TRBV2 and TRBJ2-3; D not certain. Trimming took off 3 bases at V and 7 bases at J, with 8 bases between the two ends. CDR3 length: 12 amino acids. Germline V gives CDR1 SNHLY, CDR2 FYNNEI.

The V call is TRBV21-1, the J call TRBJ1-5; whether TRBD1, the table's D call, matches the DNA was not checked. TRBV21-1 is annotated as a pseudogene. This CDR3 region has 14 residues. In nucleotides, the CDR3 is TGTGCCAGCCTAGACAGGGCTGGAAATCAGCCCCAGCATTTT. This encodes CASLDRAGNQPQHF.